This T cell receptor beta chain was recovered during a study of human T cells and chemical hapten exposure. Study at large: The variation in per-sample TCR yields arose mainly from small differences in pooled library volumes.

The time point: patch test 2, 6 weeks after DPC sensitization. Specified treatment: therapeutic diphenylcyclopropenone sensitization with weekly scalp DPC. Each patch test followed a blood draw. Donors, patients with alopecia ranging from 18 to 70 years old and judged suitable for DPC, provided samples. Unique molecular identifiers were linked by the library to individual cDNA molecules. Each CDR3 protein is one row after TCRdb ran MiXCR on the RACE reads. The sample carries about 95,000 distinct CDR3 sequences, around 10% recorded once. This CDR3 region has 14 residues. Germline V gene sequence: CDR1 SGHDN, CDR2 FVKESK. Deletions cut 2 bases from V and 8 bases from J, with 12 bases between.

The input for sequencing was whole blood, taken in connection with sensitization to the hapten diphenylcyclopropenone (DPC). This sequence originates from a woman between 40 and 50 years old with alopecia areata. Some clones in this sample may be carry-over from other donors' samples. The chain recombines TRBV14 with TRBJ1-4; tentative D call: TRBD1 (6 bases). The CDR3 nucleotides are TGTGCCAGCAGCCAACAACAGGGAAGGGAAAAACTGTTTTTT. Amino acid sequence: CASSQQQGREKLFF.